This T cell receptor beta chain was recorded in a study of T cells after yellow fever vaccination. Findings and limits, study-wide: Peaking on day 5 versus 15, the secondary response was faster but weaker. Relatively few clonotypes were ones that appeared in both CD4 and CD8 compartments.

CDR3 length: 15 amino acids. Germline CDR1 is SEHNR and CDR2 is FQNEAQ (reference sequence). Trimming pared 1 base from V and 5 bases from J, leaving 12 bases between. Regarding this clonotype: Its antigen is unidentified.

Template switching by 5'RACE produced TCR cDNA, adding a universal primer site and UMIs. TCRdb fed the 5' RACE reads into MiXCR, producing one record per CDR3 protein. The sample shows some 300,000 distinct CDR3 sequences, around 10% of them seen only once. The sequence was collected from a man between 18 and 35 years old who received the YFV17D yellow fever vaccine. The rearrangement links TRBV7-9 to TRBJ1-5; possibly TRBD1 for D (6 bases). This specimen was CD4+ T cells sorted from PBMCs, taken 5 days after the yellow fever booster vaccination. The CDR3 DNA is TGTGCCAGCAGCTTAGAGGGGGGGCGAGATCAGCCCCAGCATTTT. It codes for CASSLEGGRDQPQHF.